This T cell receptor (beta chain) was sequenced in a study of control samples from healthy donors and cancer patients (dated by TCRdb to 2018 to 2021). The table lists this clone with a few counts. The antigen it binds to is not known. Qualities for individual bases were not recorded, and no much larger clone is one base off. Libraries were made using the immunoSEQ multiplex PCR assay. TCRdb's version of the immuneACCESS table is confined to in-frame rearrangements and falls short of the full clone set. An unresolved V gene accounts for under half of the shortfall where checked; the remainder is of unknown origin. Within this sample are over 150,000 clones, with roughly 95% of them counted one time only. Approximately 0.97% of the sample is taken by the ten largest. For this chain, trimming is 11 bases at the V end and 4 bases at the J end, and the number of junction bases without a gene match is 10. CDR1 and CDR2, per the germline V gene, are WSHSY and SAAADI. The CDR3 measures 14 amino acids from cysteine to phenylalanine. Here the CDR3 DNA is all that survives: 42 bases in frame from base 1.

The V and J genes are TRBV10-2 and TRBJ1-2; 10 junctional bases match TRBD1. Sequencing was done on a sample of blood. The receptor was isolated from a woman in her twenties or thirties in good health. The sequence in DNA is TGCGCCGCGGTACCGACAGGGGGCGCCTATGGCTACACCTTC. The encoded protein is CAAVPTGGAYGYTF.